This T cell receptor (beta chain) is drawn from a study of Tregs in tolerant kidney transplant recipients. Assay: immunoSEQ multiplex PCR; the TCRdb copy retains only in-frame clones and omits some. The sample holds about 64,000 clones; around 87% are singletons and the top ten take around 4%. Germline values: CDR1 MDHEN, CDR2 SYDVKM. The germline V and J ends were trimmed by 8 bases and 2 bases, with 6 bases remaining between them. CDR3 size: 11 residues. Study-wide points: Validation in larger populations is needed because few patients were studied.

The nonmyeloablative bone marrow transplants came from related graft donors, with transient mixed chimerism. Unstimulated Tregs (CD4+CD25+CD127-) and CD4+CD25- non-Tregs were sorted from PBMCs. Notes on this clone: What it binds is not known.

Sequenced material: CD4+ T cells from blood (PBMCs), taken 6 months after the transplant. J is TRBJ1-2 and V is TRBV28; D unclear. The clonotype originates from a human patient who received a combined kidney and bone marrow transplant. The graft donor may have given rise to some T cells. The CDR3 reads CASQMNYGYTF. DNA of the CDR3: TGTGCCAGCCAAATGAACTATGGCTACACCTTC.